One sample yielded the 8 T cell receptor beta chains listed below, sequenced in a study of blood T cell repertoires in COVID-19. Produced via immunoSEQ multiplex PCR; TCRdb's table is partial and in-frame only. The sample holds 270,000 or so clones, around 90% seen once. Sequencing used peripheral blood. The receptors come from a woman aged 40-49 years who had recovered from COVID-19.

The rearrangement links TRBV1 to TRBJ2-7; TRBD2 is the table's D call and was not checked against the DNA. TRBV1 counts as a pseudogene. The length of the CDR3 is 13 residues. The CDR3 here is CTSSQDRSYEQYF. The CDR3 nucleotides are TGCACCAGCAGCCAAGACCGGTCCTACGAGCAGTACTTC.

The chain carries TRBV10-3 and TRBJ1-3, with 9 positions matching TRBD1. The V gene's germline CDR1 is ENHRY and CDR2 SYGVKD. The CDR3 has 17 amino acids. V shed 3 bases and J 4 bases; nucleotides not matched to a gene: 10. CDR3 DNA: TGTGCCATCAGTGATTCTACAGGGGGCTTCGGAGGAAACACCATATATTTT. This codes for CAISDSTGGFGGNTIYF.

The genes are TRBV11-2 and TRBJ1-2; no reliable D call. V was shortened by 5 bases and J by 4 bases, with 17 bases between the two germline ends. Per the germline V gene, CDR1 is SGHAT and CDR2 is FQNNGV. The CDR3 has 15 residues. CDR3 protein: CASSPQSFGLYGYTF. The CDR3 bases are TGTGCCAGCAGCCCTCAATCTTTTGGCCTCTATGGCTACACCTTC.

The chain couples TRBV28 to TRBJ2-7; TRBD2 matches at 15 bases. The CDR3 extends over 16 amino acids. The V segment lost 8 bases and the J segment 5 bases; nucleotides outside the gene matches: 10. The germline gives CDR1 MDHEN, CDR2 SYDVKM. CDR3 protein: CASCRGLAGGCDEQYF. The CDR3 coding sequence is TGTGCCAGCTGTCGGGGACTAGCGGGAGGTTGCGACGAGCAGTACTTC.

This clone was observed once. The J gene is TRBJ2-5, the V gene TRBV7-6; 9 bases match TRBD2. The CDR3 consists of 19 residues. Germline loops: CDR1 SGHVS, CDR2 FNYEAQ. Losses at the gene ends were 2 bases for V and 5 bases for J; bases not matched to a gene: 18. The CDR3 DNA follows: TGTGCCAGCAGCTTATGGTCGGTATACGATAGCGGGAGCCTGGAGACCCAGTACTTC. Its protein is CASSLWSVYDSGSLETQYF. The full variable domain, completed using reference TRBV7-6 and TRBJ2-5, is GAGVSQSPRYKVTKRGQDVALRCDPISGHVSLYWYRQALGQGPEFLTYFNYEAQQDKSGLPNDRFSAERPEGSISTLTIQRTEQRDSAMYRCASSLWSVYDSGSLETQYFGPGTRLLVL.

This clone was observed a few times. The rearrangement links TRBV19 to TRBJ2-7; the match to TRBD2 covers 10 bases. V lost 1 base and J lost 5; bases outside the gene matches: 2. Germline values: CDR1 LNHDA, CDR2 SQIVND (reference sequence). The CDR3 totals 14 residues. CDR3 sequence reads: CASSIGTSGNEQYF. As DNA, the CDR3 is TGTGCCAGTAGTATAGGGACTAGCGGAAACGAGCAGTACTTC.

The chain uses TRBV12-5 and TRBJ2-7; 8 nucleotides match TRBD2. Per germline, CDR1 LGHNT and CDR2 FRNRAP. The CDR3 length is 14 residues. J gave up 0 bases and V 6 bases, and 4 bases lay outside the gene matches. The CDR3 DNA sequence: TGTGCTAGTGGCCTGAGCGGGAGCTCCTACGAGCAGTACTTC. It translates to CASGLSGSSYEQYF.

The V gene is TRBV2, the J gene TRBJ2-3; 8 nucleotides match TRBD2. J gave up 0 bases and V 5 bases, and 7 bases lay outside the gene matches. There are 16 residues in the CDR3. Germline V gives CDR1 SNHLY, CDR2 FYNNEI. The CDR3 nucleotides are TGTGCCAGCAGTTTAAGCGGGAGAGGGAGCACAGATACGCAGTATTTT. Protein: CASSLSGRGSTDTQYF. Together with reference TRBV2 and TRBJ2-3, the CDR3 gives the full variable domain: EPEVTQTPSHQVTQMGQEVILRCVPISNHLYFYWYRQILGQKVEFLVSFYNNEISEKSEIFDDQFSVERPDGSNFTLKIRSTKLEDSAMYFCASSLSGRGSTDTQYFGPGTRLTVL.